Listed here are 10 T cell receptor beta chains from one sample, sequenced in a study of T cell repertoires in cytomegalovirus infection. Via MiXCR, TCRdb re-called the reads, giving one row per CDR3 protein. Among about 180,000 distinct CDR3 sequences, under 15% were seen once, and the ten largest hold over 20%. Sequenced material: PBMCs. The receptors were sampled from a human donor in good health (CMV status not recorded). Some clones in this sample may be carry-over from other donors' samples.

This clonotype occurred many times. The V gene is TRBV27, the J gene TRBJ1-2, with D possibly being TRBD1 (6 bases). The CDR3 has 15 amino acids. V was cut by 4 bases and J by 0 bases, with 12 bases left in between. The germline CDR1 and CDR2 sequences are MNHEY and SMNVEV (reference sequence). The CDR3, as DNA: TGTGCCAGCAGTTCCTACGGACAGTCTAACTATGGCTACACCTTC. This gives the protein CASSSYGQSNYGYTF.

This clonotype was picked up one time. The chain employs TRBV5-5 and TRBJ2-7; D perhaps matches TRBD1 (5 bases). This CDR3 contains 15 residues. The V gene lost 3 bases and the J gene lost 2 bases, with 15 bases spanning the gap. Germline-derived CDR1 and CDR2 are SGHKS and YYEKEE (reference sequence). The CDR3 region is CASSSGSGNPYEQYF. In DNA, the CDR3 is TGTGCCAGCAGCTCCGGGTCAGGGAACCCCTACGAGCAGTACTTC.

CDR3 sequence: CASRRGGTDTQYF. In nucleotides, the CDR3 is TGTGCCTCCCGTCGGGGGGGCACAGATACGCAGTATTTT. V gene TRBV19 combines with J gene TRBJ2-3, with TRBD2 matching over 7 bases. Germline-derived CDR1 and CDR2 are LNHDA and SQIVND (reference sequence). V was pared by 11 bases and J by 1 base, with 6 bases of the junction left unmatched. The CDR3 contains 13 residues.

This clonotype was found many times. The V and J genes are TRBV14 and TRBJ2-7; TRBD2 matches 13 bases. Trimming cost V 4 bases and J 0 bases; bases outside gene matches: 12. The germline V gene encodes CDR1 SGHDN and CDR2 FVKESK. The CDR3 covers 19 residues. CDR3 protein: CASSRGLAGVGGPSYEQYF. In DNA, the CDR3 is TGTGCCAGCAGCCGTGGACTAGCGGGAGTAGGGGGGCCCTCCTACGAGCAGTACTTC.

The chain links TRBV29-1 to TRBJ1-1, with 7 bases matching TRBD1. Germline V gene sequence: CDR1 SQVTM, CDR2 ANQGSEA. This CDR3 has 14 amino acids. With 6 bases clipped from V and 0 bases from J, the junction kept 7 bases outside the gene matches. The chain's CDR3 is CSVQTGTVNTEAFF. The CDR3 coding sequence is TGCAGCGTCCAAACCGGGACAGTGAACACTGAAGCTTTCTTT.

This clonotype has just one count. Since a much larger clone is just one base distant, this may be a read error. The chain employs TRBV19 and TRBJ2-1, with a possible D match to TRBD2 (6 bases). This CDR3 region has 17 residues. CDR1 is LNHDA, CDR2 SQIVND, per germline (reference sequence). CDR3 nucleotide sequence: TGTGCCAGTAGTTTCCGCGGAGGGACTTCTTCCTACAATAAGCAGTTCTTC. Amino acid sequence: CASSFRGGTSSYNKQFF.

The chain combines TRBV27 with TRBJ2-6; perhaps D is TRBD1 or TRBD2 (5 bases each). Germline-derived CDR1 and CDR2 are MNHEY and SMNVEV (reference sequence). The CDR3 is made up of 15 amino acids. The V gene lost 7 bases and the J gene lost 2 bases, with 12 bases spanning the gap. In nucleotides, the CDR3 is TGTGCCAGCACCGAGGGGTCCCCTGGGGCCAACGTCCTGACTTTC. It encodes CASTEGSPGANVLTF.

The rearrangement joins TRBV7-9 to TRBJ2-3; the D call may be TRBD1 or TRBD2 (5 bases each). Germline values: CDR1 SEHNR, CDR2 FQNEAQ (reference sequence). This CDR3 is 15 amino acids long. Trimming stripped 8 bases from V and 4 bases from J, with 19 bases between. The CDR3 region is CASGAEGQSSDTQYF. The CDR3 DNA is TGTGCCAGCGGGGCTGAGGGGCAGAGTTCAGATACGCAGTATTTT.

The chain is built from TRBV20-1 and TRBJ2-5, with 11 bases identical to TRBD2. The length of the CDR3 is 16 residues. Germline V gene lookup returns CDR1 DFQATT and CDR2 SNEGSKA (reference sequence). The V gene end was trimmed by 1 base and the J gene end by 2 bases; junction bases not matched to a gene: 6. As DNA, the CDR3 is TGCAGTGCTAGAGGGTTAAGACTAGCGGGACAAGAGACCCAGTACTTC. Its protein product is CSARGLRLAGQETQYF.

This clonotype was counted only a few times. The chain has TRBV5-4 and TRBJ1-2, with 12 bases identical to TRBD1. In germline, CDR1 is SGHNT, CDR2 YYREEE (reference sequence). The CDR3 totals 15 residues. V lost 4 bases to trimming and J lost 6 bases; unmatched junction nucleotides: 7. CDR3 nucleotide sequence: TGTGCCAGCAGCCCACCGGGACAGGGGGCGAATGGCTACACCTTC. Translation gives CASSPPGQGANGYTF. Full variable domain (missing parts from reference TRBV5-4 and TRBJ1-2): ETGVTQSPTHLIKTRGQQVTLRCSSQSGHNTVSWYQQALGQGPQFIFQYYREEENGRGNFPPRFSGLQFPNYSSELNVNALELDDSALYLCASSPPGQGANGYTFGSGTRLTVV.